This T cell receptor (beta chain) emerged from a study of blood T cell repertoires in COVID-19 (dated by TCRdb to 2018 to 2021). About the full investigation: Samples covering the acute and convalescent phases of COVID-19 were provided by collaborators in the United States, Italy and Spain. HLA class I and class II types, where available, came from metadata supplied by the sample provider rather than from assay-based typing. Samples came from the ongoing ImmuneRACE study (first 160 participants) plus 1,254 subjects from 6 global collaborators. The sample metadata nearly always contained a de-identified subject ID, COVID-19 status, age in years and sex. The dataset comprised deeply sampled blood TCRbeta repertoires from subjects exposed to, actively infected with, or recovered from COVID-19. The repertoires were released in a freely available public database intended as a resource for research on the immune response to SARS-CoV-2. The material from the prospective study consisted of cDNA or gDNA derived from T cells, B-cell-depleted T cells, or PBMCs.

Collaborating institutions collected whole blood in K2EDTA tubes following their own protocols. For TCRbeta analysis, collaborators shipped samples in one of three forms: frozen whole blood, isolated PBMCs, or DNA extracted from either of those sample types. This clone was seen at least ten times. Its cognate antigen has yet to be identified. The sample holds no much larger clone one base away, and base qualities are not on file. Beyond this particular receptor, the publication reports: How much clinical and demographic metadata was included differed by source and by participant, and the metadata was provided uncurated.

TCRbeta CDR3 regions were amplified from genomic DNA using the immunoSEQ Assay, a bias-controlled multiplex PCR. As for the authors' bioinformatics: The number of nucleated cells in each sample was estimated by amplification of reference gene primers within the assay. To quantify the absolute abundance of each unique TCRbeta CDR3 rearrangement, sequence reads were collapsed and filtered. Productive Simpson clonality was computed per sample as the square root of Simpson's diversity index over productive rearrangements. The immuneACCESS repertoire file appears here via TCRdb, limited to in-frame rearrangements. These files lack a portion of the clones; in checked studies, under half of the deficit traces to unresolved V genes, and the cause of the others is not known. The V and J calls and clone size come from that table; D and trimming were worked out from the DNA. This sample has over 100,000 clones in its table, and approximately 70% of those were observed once. Together, the top ten hold approximately 1.9% of the sample.

The origin of this receptor is a woman in her seventies with acute or convalescent COVID-19. Sequenced input: peripheral blood.

CDR3 loop: CSVGGLIPHEQFF. The bases are TGCAGCGTTGGGGGACTTATCCCCCATGAGCAGTTCTTC. The chain links TRBV29-1 with TRBJ2-1, with TRBD2 as a weak D call on 6 bases. V gives up 4 bases and J gives up 8 bases, and the segment between their germline ends measures 15 bases. Measured from the cysteine to the phenylalanine, the CDR3 is 13 residues long. The entry retains the CDR3 DNA only, 39 bases that are in frame from base 1. The germline V gene specifies SQVTM as CDR1 and ANQGSEA as CDR2.